A selection of T cell receptor beta chains follows, all from one sample in a study of regulatory T cells in long-lasting Graves disease. Via MiXCR, TCRdb re-called the multiplex PCR reads, giving one row per CDR3 protein. Of roughly 400,000 distinct CDR3 sequences listed, 21% are singletons. The sample in question was peripheral blood mononuclear cells (PBMCs), obtained when the disease was refractory, from a patient treated with antithyroid drugs. The receptors originated from a female donor with Graves disease. The CDR3 runs from the conserved cysteine through the conserved F or W. The order of the fields is D gene, J gene, clone size, V gene, CDR3 DNA, CDR3 protein. The D gene is left open where the match is weak. Clone size is not always given. Where it is, it says once, few, many or a class for expanded clones.

>NA|TRBJ1-2|many|TRBV20-1
TGCAGTGCTAGGCCCCCGGGACACGAGTTGACTGGCTACACCTTC
CSARPPGHELTGYTF
>NA|TRBJ1-1|many|TRBV3-1
TGTGCCAGCAGCGGGGGGGGTACAAACACTGAAGCTTTCTTT
CASSGGGTNTEAFF
>TRBD1|TRBJ2-7|many|TRBV28
TGTGCCAGCAGTTCCCACCGGACAGGGGAAAAGGACGAGCAGTACTTC
CASSSHRTGEKDEQYF
>NA|TRBJ2-2|few|TRBV7-9
TGTGCCAGCAGCTCCGTGGACACCGGGGAGCTGTTTTTT
CASSSVDTGELFF
>TRBD2|TRBJ2-1|NA|TRBV11-2
TGTGCCAGCAGCTTAGAAAGTGCGGGAGCCAGCGAGCAGTTCTTC
CASSLESAGASEQFF
>NA|TRBJ1-1|many|TRBV19
TGTGCCAGTAGACTACAGGGATACGGAGGGACTGAAGCTTTCTTT
CASRLQGYGGTEAFF
>NA|TRBJ1-5|few|TRBV7-9
TGTGCCAGCAGCCCCCCTGGGCGTTATCAGCCCCAGCATTTT
CASSPPGRYQPQHF
>NA|TRBJ1-1|many|TRBV6-1
TGTGCCACCTCATGGGGGGTTGCTTTCTTT
CATSWGVAFF
>NA|TRBJ2-4|few|TRBV6-1
TGTGCCAGCACTGAAGCCAAAAACATTCAGTACTTC
CASTEAKNIQYF
>NA|TRBJ1-1|NA|TRBV11-3
TGTGCCAGCAGCTCTTCGACAGACACTGAAGCTTTCTTT
CASSSSTDTEAFF
>NA|TRBJ2-2|NA|TRBV18
TGTGCCAGCTCACCAAGGGACGGTGAATCCGGGGAGCTGTTTTTT
CASSPRDGESGELFF
>TRBD1|TRBJ1-1|NA|TRBV30
TGTGCCTGGGTTAAGGGACAGGGACCGACTGAAGCTTTCTTT
CAWVKGQGPTEAFF
>TRBD2|TRBJ2-5|many|TRBV7-9
TGTGCCAGCAGCAACGGGACTAGCGGAACGACCCAGTACTTC
CASSNGTSGTTQYF
>NA|TRBJ2-7|NA|TRBV7-9
TGTGCCAGCAGCCTCCGGGACACGGGAACCTACGAGCAGTACTTC
CASSLRDTGTYEQYF
>NA|TRBJ2-1|NA|TRBV9
TGTGCCAGCAGCGTAGGCCGACAAAGGAGCGCCTACAATGAGCAGTTCTTC
CASSVGRQRSAYNEQFF
>NA|TRBJ1-5|many|TRBV27
TGTGCCAGCAGTTTAGGGCAGGACAATCAGCCCCAGCATTTT
CASSLGQDNQPQHF
>TRBD2|TRBJ2-1|NA|TRBV24-1
TGTGCCACCAACTCAGCGGGAGGAGGGAATGAGCAGTTCTTC
CATNSAGGGNEQFF
>TRBD1|TRBJ1-2|NA|TRBV15
TGTGCCACCAGCAGAGGGACAGGGACAATGGAGCGGCGCGGCTACACCTTC
CATSRGTGTMERRGYTF
>NA|TRBJ2-1|few|TRBV10-2
TGCGCCAGCATGGGCCAGGGCTCCTACAATGAGCAGTTCTTC
CASMGQGSYNEQFF
>NA|TRBJ1-5|many|TRBV11-2
TGTGCCAGCAGCTTGAGGTCCAATCAGCCCCAGCATTTT
CASSLRSNQPQHF
>TRBD2|TRBJ2-7|NA|TRBV4-1
TGCGCCAGCAGCCAAGAACCGGGACTAGGAGCGGTGCAGTACTTC
CASSQEPGLGAVQYF
>NA|TRBJ1-1|many|TRBV19
TGTGCCAGTAGTATAGCGGCCTCGTACACTGAAGCTTTCTTT
CASSIAASYTEAFF
>NA|TRBJ2-7|many|TRBV28
TGTGCCAGCGGGGAAGGGGCCTCCTACGAGCAGTACTTC
CASGEGASYEQYF
>NA|TRBJ1-1|NA|TRBV20-1
TGCAGTGCCCTTACAGTGAACACTGAAGCTTTCTTT
CSALTVNTEAFF
>TRBD1|TRBJ1-4|many|TRBV28
TGTGCCAGCAGTTTAGGAGGGACAGGGAATGAAAAACTGTTTTTT
CASSLGGTGNEKLFF
>NA|TRBJ1-1|NA|TRBV19
TGTGCCAGTAGTATGTTCGGAAGGGTAAATTTCCCTGAAGCTTTCTTT
CASSMFGRVNFPEAFF
>NA|TRBJ2-7|few|TRBV25-1
TGTGCCAGCAGTGAATTAAGATCGGGGACCTACGAGCAGTACTTC
CASSELRSGTYEQYF
>TRBD1|TRBJ1-4|few|TRBV4-2
TGTGCCAGCAGCCAGGACAGGTTTGCTAATGAAAAACTGTTTTTT
CASSQDRFANEKLFF
>TRBD2|TRBJ2-1|few|TRBV19
TGTGCCAGTAGTAGCCTCCGGGACGGGAGGGGGAATGAGCAGTTCTTC
CASSSLRDGRGNEQFF
>TRBD2|TRBJ2-3|few|TRBV28
TGTGCCAGCAGCACCCCGGGGGGGGTCACAGATACGCAGTATTTT
CASSTPGGVTDTQYF
>NA|TRBJ2-3|NA|TRBV28
TGTGCCAGCATCAACGGAGGGGCGCCGGATACGCAGTATTTT
CASINGGAPDTQYF